Each of the 6 T cell receptor beta chains below was sequenced from the same sample in a study of blood T cell repertoires in COVID-19. TCRdb's copy holds only in-frame clones and misses some; the assay was immunoSEQ multiplex PCR. Of fewer than 200,000 clones listed, 90% to 95% were seen once; the top ten hold 4.5% to 5.5%. Sequencing was performed on peripheral blood. The origin of the receptors is a woman in her 50s with acute or convalescent COVID-19.

The CDR3 coding sequence is TGCGCCAGCAGTGATGGCGGGAGCATCGATGAGCAGTTCTTC. This translates into CASSDGGSIDEQFF. The chain has TRBV10-1 and TRBJ2-1; 7 bases agree with TRBD2. This CDR3 contains 14 residues. CDR1 and CDR2 from the germline V gene are WNHNN and SYGVQD (reference sequence). The V and J ends lost 3 bases and 8 bases, in that order; junction bases with no gene match: 7.

The chain has TRBV7-6 and TRBJ1-4; D perhaps matches TRBD1 (5 bases). This CDR3 comprises 16 residues. V was pared by 3 bases and J by 11 bases, with 22 bases between. Germline-derived CDR1 and CDR2 are SGHVS and FNYEAQ. CDR3 sequence reads: CASSLGPGERESKLFF. The CDR3 region has the DNA TGTGCCAGCAGCTTGGGCCCGGGGGAGCGGGAGTCGAAACTGTTTTTT.

The chain is built from TRBV2 and TRBJ1-1; D possibly corresponds to TRBD1 (5 bases). The V gene lost 4 bases and the J gene lost 5 bases, with 17 bases spanning the gap. CDR3 size: 15 residues. CDR1 is SNHLY and CDR2 is FYNNEI in the germline V gene. The DNA for the CDR3 is TGTGCCAGCAGTGGACTTTCTTTGGGGGGGACTGAAGCTTTCTTT. Residues: CASSGLSLGGTEAFF.

The chain employs TRBV24-1 and TRBJ1-1, with TRBD1 matching 11 bases. Germline-derived CDR1 and CDR2 are KGHDR and SFDVKD. This CDR3 contains 15 residues. Trimming at V came to 3 bases and at J to 5 bases, leaving 4 bases not matched to a gene. For the CDR3, the DNA is TGTGCCACCAGTGATACCGGGACAGGGGGGACTGAAGCTTTCTTT. It is translated as CATSDTGTGGTEAFF.

CDR3 amino acids: CASSLPGGGFYNEQFF. As DNA, the CDR3 is TGTGCCAGCAGCCTCCCGGGTGGTGGGTTTTACAATGAGCAGTTCTTC. The V call is TRBV21-1, the J call TRBJ2-1; the tabulated D call, TRBD2, remains unverified against the DNA. TRBV21-1 is a listed pseudogene. The CDR3 has 16 residues.

The chain has TRBV6-5 and TRBJ2-1; a possible D gene is TRBD2 (5 bases). CDR3 length equals 15 residues. Trimming stripped 0 bases from V and 7 bases from J, with 13 bases between. The germline V gene encodes CDR1 MNHEY and CDR2 SVGAGI. This chain's CDR3 is CASSYSTGNNNEQFF. CDR3 bases: TGTGCCAGCAGTTACTCGACGGGGAATAATAATGAGCAGTTCTTC.